This is a list of T cell receptor beta chains from one sample in a study of neurological immune-mediated disorders. TCRdb processed the 5' RACE reads anew with MiXCR; each CDR3 protein has one entry. The table lists 55,000 to 65,000 distinct CDR3 sequences, more than 7.5% of them singletons. Source material: PBMCs. The receptors derive from a man between 25 and 39 years old in good health. Both conserved end residues are part of each CDR3. D genes are given only for firm matches. Only some rows state a clone size, as once, few, many or a class for expanded clones.

>many|TRBV20-1|TRBJ1-1|-
TGCAGTGCTAAAGGTCGGGGTCTGTGGACTGAAGCTTTCTTT
CSAKGRGLWTEAFF
>many|TRBV5-1|TRBJ2-7|-
TGCGCCAGCAGCCCCGCGTCGAGCGAGCAGTACTTC
CASSPASSEQYF
>many|TRBV20-1|TRBJ2-1|-
TGCAGTGCTAGAGATGAGGGGGGGGATAGCTTCAATGAGCAGTTCTTC
CSARDEGGDSFNEQFF
>many|TRBV5-1|TRBJ2-5|TRBD1
TGCGCCAGCAGCGTGACAGGGCTAGAGACCCAGTACTTC
CASSVTGLETQYF
>many|TRBV28|TRBJ1-4|-
TGTGCCAGCAGCCTTTACCGGACAGCTTCCAATGAAAAACTGTTTTTT
CASSLYRTASNEKLFF
>many|TRBV6-4|TRBJ2-3|TRBD1
TGTGCCAGCAGTGTCGGACAGGGAGGCACAGATACGCAGTATTTT
CASSVGQGGTDTQYF
>many|TRBV19|TRBJ1-1|-
TGTGCCAGTAGTTCGACGAACTGGGGCACTGAAGCTTTCTTT
CASSSTNWGTEAFF
>many|TRBV12-3/TRBV12-4|TRBJ2-4|TRBD2
TGTGCCAGCAACTTAAGGGATCGAGGTAGCGGGGTAACCAAAAACATTCAGTACTTC
CASNLRDRGSGVTKNIQYF
>many|TRBV5-1|TRBJ2-5|-
TGCGCCAGCAGCCTAACGAAAGAGACCCAGTACTTC
CASSLTKETQYF
>many|TRBV20-1|TRBJ1-5|-
TGCAGTGCTAGAGACGAGGGGGTGGGGCCCCAGCATTTT
CSARDEGVGPQHF
>few|TRBV20-1|TRBJ2-1|-
TGCAGTGCTAGAGATCCCGGGCCTACGGATGAGCAGTTCTTC
CSARDPGPTDEQFF
>many|TRBV5-5|TRBJ2-5|-
TGTGCCAGCAGCTTGGGGATATTGGAGAGGGTAGAGACCCAGTACTTC
CASSLGILERVETQYF
>-|TRBV20-1|TRBJ2-5|-
TGCAGTGCTAGGAGTGGGCAAGAGACCAAGTACTTC
CSARSGQETKYF
>many|TRBV5-1|TRBJ2-4|-
TGCGCCAGCAGCCCCGGAGGGGGCGGGGGAGTAAACATTCAGTACTTC
CASSPGGGGGVNIQYF
>many|TRBV5-4|TRBJ2-3|TRBD1
TGTGCCAGCAGCTTGGATATGCAGGGGGCCGCAGATACGCAGTATTTT
CASSLDMQGAADTQYF
>many|TRBV20-1|TRBJ2-5|TRBD2
TGCAGTGAAGCCTCCAGCGGGAGAGGGGAGACCCAGTACTTC
CSEASSGRGETQYF
>many|TRBV11-1|TRBJ2-5|-
TGTGCCAGCAGCCCCAGACGGGGGGAGACCCAGTACTTC
CASSPRRGETQYF
>many|TRBV12-3/TRBV12-4|TRBJ2-7|TRBD2
TGTGCCAGCAGTTTAGGGACTAGCGGGAGACCTTACGAGCAGTACTTC
CASSLGTSGRPYEQYF
>many|TRBV6-4|TRBJ2-6|-
TGTGCCAGCAGTGAGTCGGGAGCCTCTGGGGCCAACGTCCTGACTTTC
CASSESGASGANVLTF
>many|TRBV7-2|TRBJ2-7|TRBD1
TGTGCCAGCAGCTTAGTCGGACAGGGGAGTTACGAGCAGTACTTC
CASSLVGQGSYEQYF
>-|TRBV27|TRBJ2-7|-
TGTGCCAGCAGTTTTGTGGGGAGCGAGCAGTACTTC
CASSFVGSEQYF
>-|TRBV7-6|TRBJ1-2|-
TGTGCCAGCAGCGCGATGGGGGGGGACTATGGCTACACCTTC
CASSAMGGDYGYTF
>many|TRBV6-5|TRBJ2-7|-
TGTGCCAGCTCCCCCAGTGGTAGGAGCTACGAGCAGTACTTC
CASSPSGRSYEQYF
>many|TRBV7-3|TRBJ1-2|-
TGTGCCAGCAGCTCACCGCGGGGGGCCAAAGCGGAAGGCTACACCTTC
CASSSPRGAKAEGYTF
>many|TRBV5-4|TRBJ2-5|-
TGTGCCAGCAGCTTGGATCCGGGCGGCGGCGGGTGGGAGACCCAGTACTTC
CASSLDPGGGGWETQYF
>many|TRBV7-2|TRBJ1-3|-
TGTGCCAGCAGTCGACCTAGGCAAGGAAACACCATATATTTT
CASSRPRQGNTIYF
>many|TRBV5-1|TRBJ2-7|-
TGCGCCAGCAGCCTGTTTTCCCGAGATGCCGAGCAGTACTTC
CASSLFSRDAEQYF
>-|TRBV9|TRBJ2-7|-
TGTGCCAGCAGCACCCCCGGACGGGGCTACGAGCAGTACTTC
CASSTPGRGYEQYF
>-|TRBV3-1|TRBJ2-1|TRBD2
TGTGCCAGCGGTACTAGCGGGAGGCCCAATGAGCAGTTCTTC
CASGTSGRPNEQFF
>many|TRBV20-1|TRBJ2-5|-
TGCAGTGCTAGAGAAACGGGAAAGACCCAGTACTTC
CSARETGKTQYF
>-|TRBV5-1|TRBJ1-4|TRBD1
TGCGCCAGCAGCCTGACAGGGGATCACGAAAAACTGTTTTTT
CASSLTGDHEKLFF
>many|TRBV28|TRBJ1-1|-
TGTGCCAGCAGTGACGACACTGAAGCTTTCTTT
CASSDDTEAFF
>many|TRBV20-1|TRBJ1-2|TRBD1
TGCAGTGTTCCGGGACAGGGACTTTATGGCTATGGCTACACCTTC
CSVPGQGLYGYGYTF
>many|TRBV20-1|TRBJ2-1|TRBD2
TGCAGTGCGGTAGCGGGAGGATACAATGAGCAGTTCTTC
CSAVAGGYNEQFF
>many|TRBV7-9|TRBJ2-3|TRBD2
TGTGCCAGCAGCTTCGGTCAGCGGGATAGCACAGATACGCAGTATTTT
CASSFGQRDSTDTQYF
>few|TRBV6-5|TRBJ2-1|TRBD2
TGTGCCAGCAGCCTCAGGCGGGGGGGTGAGCAGTTCTTC
CASSLRRGGEQFF
>many|TRBV5-1|TRBJ2-7|-
TGCGCCAGCAGCCCCAAACCGGACAGCCTCTCCTACGAGCAGTACTTC
CASSPKPDSLSYEQYF
>many|TRBV7-2|TRBJ1-2|TRBD1
TGTGCCAGCAGAGACAGGGGGCCGTATGGCTACACCTTC
CASRDRGPYGYTF
>many|TRBV29-1|TRBJ2-3|-
TGCAGCGTTGTGAGAGGCACAGATACGCAGTATTTT
CSVVRGTDTQYF
>few|TRBV18|TRBJ1-1|-
TGTGCCAGCTCACCATTGGGGGCAGGGACTGAAGCTTTCTTT
CASSPLGAGTEAFF
>-|TRBV20-1|TRBJ1-5|TRBD1
TGCAGTGCTTCTCGCGTGACAGGGAGTCAGCCCGAGCATTTT
CSASRVTGSQPEHF
>many|TRBV5-1|TRBJ2-1|-
TGCGCCAGCAGCTTGGCACTCCGATCCTACAATGAGCAGTTCTTC
CASSLALRSYNEQFF
>many|TRBV20-1|TRBJ1-2|-
TGCAGTGCTGCGGACAGTTCTAACTATGGCTACACCTTC
CSAADSSNYGYTF
>many|TRBV7-9|TRBJ2-1|-
TGTGCCAGCAGCTTGCCAAGTCAGGGTGAGCAGTTCTTC
CASSLPSQGEQFF
>many|TRBV27|TRBJ2-7|-
TGTGCCAGCAAAAGGGCTGCCTCCTACGAGCAGTACTTC
CASKRAASYEQYF
>many|TRBV5-1|TRBJ1-1|TRBD1
TGCGCCAGCAGCTTAACAGGGGGCAGAGACACTGAAGCTTTCTTT
CASSLTGGRDTEAFF
>many|TRBV5-5|TRBJ1-5|-
TGTGCCAGCAGCTTGACTGTTACTGGACAGCTACAGCCCCAGCATTTT
CASSLTVTGQLQPQHF
>many|TRBV28|TRBJ2-3|TRBD2
TGTGCCAGCAGATGGGGACTAGCGGGAGGCGGAGGGGACACAGATACGCAGTATTTT
CASRWGLAGGGGDTDTQYF
>medium-sized|TRBV30|TRBJ2-7|TRBD1
TGTGCCTGGAGTGATGAGTCCAACAGGGGCGGCTACGAGCAGTACTTC
CAWSDESNRGGYEQYF
>many|TRBV27|TRBJ2-7|-
TGTGCCAGCAGCCTGGGGATCAGGTACGAGCAGTACTTC
CASSLGIRYEQYF